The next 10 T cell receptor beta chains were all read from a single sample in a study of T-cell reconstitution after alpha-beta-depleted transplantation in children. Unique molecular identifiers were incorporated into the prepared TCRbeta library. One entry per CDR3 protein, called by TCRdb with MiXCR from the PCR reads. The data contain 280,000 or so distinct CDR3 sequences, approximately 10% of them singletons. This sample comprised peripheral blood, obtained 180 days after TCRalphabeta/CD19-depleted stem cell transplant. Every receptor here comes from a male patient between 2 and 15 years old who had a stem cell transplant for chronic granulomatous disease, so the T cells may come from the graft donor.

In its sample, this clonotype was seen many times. CDR3: CASSRDTTGNTIYF. CDR3 DNA: TGTGCCAGCAGCCGTGACACAACTGGAAACACCATATATTTT. This sequence joins TRBV5-6 and TRBJ1-3; D is ambiguous. This CDR3 has 14 residues. V lost 4 bases to trimming and J lost 2 bases, with 10 bases between them. The germline V gene has CDR1 SGHDT and CDR2 YYEEEE.

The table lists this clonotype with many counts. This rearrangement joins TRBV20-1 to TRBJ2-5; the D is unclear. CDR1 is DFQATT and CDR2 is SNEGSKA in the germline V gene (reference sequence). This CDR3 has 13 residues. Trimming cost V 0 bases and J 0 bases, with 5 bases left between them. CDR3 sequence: CSARDGYQETQYF. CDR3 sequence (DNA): TGCAGTGCTAGAGATGGCTACCAAGAGACCCAGTACTTC.

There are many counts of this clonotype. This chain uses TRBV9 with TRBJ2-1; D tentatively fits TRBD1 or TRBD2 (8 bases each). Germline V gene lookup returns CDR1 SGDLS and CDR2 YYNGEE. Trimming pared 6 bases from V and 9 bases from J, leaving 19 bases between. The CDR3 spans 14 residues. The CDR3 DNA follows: TGTGCCAGCAACCCGACAGGGGCGGGGGGTGAGCAGTTCTTC. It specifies CASNPTGAGGEQFF.

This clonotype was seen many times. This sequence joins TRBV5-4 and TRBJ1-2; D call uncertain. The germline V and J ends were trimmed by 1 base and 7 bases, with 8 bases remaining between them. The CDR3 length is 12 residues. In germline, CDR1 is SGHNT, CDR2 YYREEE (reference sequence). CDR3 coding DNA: TGTGCCAGCAGCTTGACAGATACTGGCTACACCTTC. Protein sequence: CASSLTDTGYTF.

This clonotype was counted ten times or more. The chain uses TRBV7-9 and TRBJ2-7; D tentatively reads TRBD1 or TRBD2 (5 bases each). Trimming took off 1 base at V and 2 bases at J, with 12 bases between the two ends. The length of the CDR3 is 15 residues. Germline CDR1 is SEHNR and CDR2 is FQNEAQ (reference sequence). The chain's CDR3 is CASSLEQVGAYEQYF. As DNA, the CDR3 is TGTGCCAGCAGCTTAGAGCAGGTGGGGGCCTACGAGCAGTACTTC. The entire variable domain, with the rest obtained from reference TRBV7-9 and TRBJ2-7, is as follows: DTGVSQNPRHKITKRGQNVTFRCDPISEHNRLYWYRQTLGQGPEFLTYFQNEAQLEKSRLLSDRFSAERPKGSFSTLEIQRTEQGDSAMYLCASSLEQVGAYEQYFGPGTRLTVT.

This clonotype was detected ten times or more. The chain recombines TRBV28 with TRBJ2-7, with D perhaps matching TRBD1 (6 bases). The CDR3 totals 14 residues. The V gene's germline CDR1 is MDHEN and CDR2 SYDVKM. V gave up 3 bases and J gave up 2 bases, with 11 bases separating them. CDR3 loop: CASSLLDRPYEQYF. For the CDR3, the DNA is TGTGCCAGCAGTTTGCTGGACAGACCCTACGAGCAGTACTTC.

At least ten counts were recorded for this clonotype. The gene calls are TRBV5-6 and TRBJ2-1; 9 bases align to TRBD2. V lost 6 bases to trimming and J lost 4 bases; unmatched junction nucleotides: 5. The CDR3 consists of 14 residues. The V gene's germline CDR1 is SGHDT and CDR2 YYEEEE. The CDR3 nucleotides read TGTGCCAGCATTCTAGCGGGACGATACAATGAGCAGTTCTTC. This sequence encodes CASILAGRYNEQFF.

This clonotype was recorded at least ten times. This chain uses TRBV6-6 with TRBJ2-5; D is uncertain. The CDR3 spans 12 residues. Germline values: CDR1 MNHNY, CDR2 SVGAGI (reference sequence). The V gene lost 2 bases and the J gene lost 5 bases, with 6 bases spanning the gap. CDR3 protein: CASSYGWETQYF. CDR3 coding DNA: TGTGCCAGCAGTTACGGTTGGGAGACCCAGTACTTC.

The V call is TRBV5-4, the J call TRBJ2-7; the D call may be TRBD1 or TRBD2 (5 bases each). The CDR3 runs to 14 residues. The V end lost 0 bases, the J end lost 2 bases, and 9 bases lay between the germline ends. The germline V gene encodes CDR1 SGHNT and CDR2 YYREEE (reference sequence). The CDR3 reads CASSLGGFAYEQYF. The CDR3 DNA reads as TGTGCCAGCAGCTTGGGGGGGTTTGCCTACGAGCAGTACTTC.

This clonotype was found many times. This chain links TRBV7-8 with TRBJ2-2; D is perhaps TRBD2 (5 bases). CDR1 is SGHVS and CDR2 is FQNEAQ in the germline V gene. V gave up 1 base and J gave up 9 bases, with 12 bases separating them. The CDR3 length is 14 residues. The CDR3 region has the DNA TGTGCCAGCAGCTTAGTCCGGCTAGCCCGGGAGCTGTTTTTT. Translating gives CASSLVRLARELFF.